The 18 T cell receptor beta chains reported below all come from one sample, sequenced in a study of STAT5B mutations in CD4+ large granular lymphocyte leukemia. TCRdb keeps only in-frame clones here, not all; method: immunoSEQ multiplex PCR. The table lists roughly 34,000 clones, around 80% of them singletons. The specimen sequenced was CD4+ T cells from blood buffy coats. Source of these receptors: a human donor in good health.

This clone was seen once. The chain recombines TRBV10-3 with TRBJ1-2, with 7 bases identical to TRBD1. Germline loops: CDR1 ENHRY, CDR2 SYGVKD. The CDR3 is 14 amino acids. J gave up 2 bases and V 2 bases, and 2 bases lay outside the gene matches. CDR3 amino acids: CAISENRGNYGYTF. DNA for the CDR3: TGTGCCATCAGTGAGAACAGGGGAAACTATGGCTACACCTTC.

The chain joins TRBV7-9 to TRBJ1-5; D perhaps matches TRBD1 (6 bases). Germline V gene data show CDR1 as SEHNR and CDR2 as FQNEAQ (reference sequence). The length of the CDR3 is 13 residues. The CDR3 DNA follows: TGTGTCACAACCACAGGGTTTAATCAGCCCCAGCATTTT. It yields the protein CVTTTGFNQPQHF.

CDR3 residues: CASSSLTDTQYF. The CDR3 region has the DNA TGCGCCAGCAGCTCCCTCACAGATACGCAGTATTTT. This chain links TRBV5-1 with TRBJ2-3; no reliable D call. Germline V gene lookup returns CDR1 SGHRS and CDR2 YFSETQ. The V end lost 3 bases, the J end lost 2 bases, and 4 bases lay between the germline ends. The CDR3 has 12 amino acids. Together with reference TRBV5-1 and TRBJ2-3, the CDR3 gives the full variable domain: KAGVTQTPRYLIKTRGQQVTLSCSPISGHRSVSWYQQTPGQGLQFLFEYFSETQRNKGNFPGRFSGRQFSNSRSEMNVSTLELGDSALYLCASSSLTDTQYFGPGTRLTVL.

The chain is built from TRBV7-9 and TRBJ2-5; D might be TRBD1 (5 bases). Germline lookup yields CDR1 SEHNR and CDR2 FQNEAQ (reference sequence). V was pared by 1 base and J by 3 bases, with 12 bases between. The CDR3 loop spans 15 amino acids. DNA of the CDR3: TGTGCCAGCAGCTTAGGGGCAGGGCGTGAAGAGACCCAGTACTTC. Residues: CASSLGAGREETQYF.

V gene TRBV6-6 combines with J gene TRBJ2-3, with 10 bases lining up with TRBD2. V lost 6 bases to trimming and J lost 4 bases; unmatched junction nucleotides: 7. Germline CDR1 and CDR2: MNHNY and SVGAGI (reference sequence). The CDR3 is 15 residues long. The CDR3 DNA reads as TGTGCCAGCAGACGAGCGGGGGGGACGGCAGATACGCAGTATTTT. Amino acids: CASRRAGGTADTQYF.

The V gene is TRBV5-1, the J gene TRBJ1-2; no reliable D call. Germline CDR1 SGHRS, CDR2 YFSETQ. The CDR3 sequence is 15 residues long. V was trimmed by 2 bases and J by 3 bases, leaving 14 bases between them. The CDR3 spells CASSFGSGFDYGYTF. The CDR3 region has the DNA TGCGCCAGCAGCTTCGGGTCCGGGTTTGACTATGGCTACACCTTC.

V and J are TRBV6-6 and TRBJ1-2; D might be TRBD1 (5 bases). The CDR3 covers 16 residues. CDR1 is MNHNY and CDR2 is SVGAGI in the germline V gene (reference sequence). The V end was cut by 7 bases, the J end by 3 bases, with 21 bases between. The CDR3 nucleotides are TGTGCCAGCAAGGGAGTTGGGGGGGAAATCTACTATGGCTACACCTTC. It is translated as CASKGVGGEIYYGYTF.

This chain links TRBV2 with TRBJ2-5, with TRBD2 identical over 9 bases. V shed 4 bases and J 4 bases; nucleotides not matched to a gene: 4. The CDR3 totals 14 residues. Germline assignment: CDR1 SNHLY and CDR2 FYNNEI. The DNA of the CDR3 is TGTGCCAGCAGTGTAGGGACTAGCTTAGAGACCCAGTACTTC. As protein: CASSVGTSLETQYF.

The chain carries TRBV7-9 and TRBJ2-3; TRBD2 might be the D (7 bases). The CDR3 sequence is 15 residues long. V lost 1 base and J 3 bases, leaving 11 bases between the germline ends. Germline CDR1 and CDR2: SEHNR and FQNEAQ (reference sequence). This chain's CDR3 is CASSLEGGRTDTQYF. In DNA form, the CDR3 reads TGTGCCAGCAGCTTAGAGGGGGGGCGGACAGATACGCAGTATTTT. Complete variable domain (other parts from reference TRBV7-9 and TRBJ2-3): DTGVSQNPRHKITKRGQNVTFRCDPISEHNRLYWYRQTLGQGPEFLTYFQNEAQLEKSRLLSDRFSAERPKGSFSTLEIQRTEQGDSAMYLCASSLEGGRTDTQYFGPGTRLTVL.

The CDR3 region is CASSLVPLAGGQDTQYF. Written as DNA, the CDR3 is TGTGCCAGCAGCTTAGTTCCACTAGCGGGGGGGCAAGATACGCAGTATTTT. The rearrangement joins TRBV7-2 to TRBJ2-3, with TRBD2 matching over 13 bases. CDR1 is SGHTA and CDR2 is FQGNSA in the germline V gene. Trimming at V came to 1 base and at J to 5 bases, leaving 6 bases not matched to a gene. This CDR3 comprises 17 residues.

The chain employs TRBV19 and TRBJ1-2; 7 positions agree with TRBD1. The CDR3 loop spans 13 amino acids. CDR1 and CDR2 from the germline V gene are LNHDA and SQIVND (reference sequence). The CDR3 reads CSRRGRSPYGYTF. CDR3 DNA sequence: TGTTCAAGAAGGGGGCGATCTCCCTATGGCTACACCTTC.

This clone turned up a few times. The chain employs TRBV7-8 and TRBJ1-5, with D maybe TRBD1 (5 bases). Per the germline V gene, CDR1 is SGHVS and CDR2 is FQNEAQ. The CDR3 contains 17 residues. V lost 5 bases, J lost 3 bases, and 20 bases lay in between. The CDR3 DNA follows: TGTGCCAGCAGCCAAGAGGGGTTTGGGGAGGCCAATCAGCCCCAGCATTTT. This sequence encodes CASSQEGFGEANQPQHF.

The genes are TRBV6-6 and TRBJ1-2; D remains ambiguous. This CDR3 is 15 amino acids long. Trimming removed 6 bases from V and 6 bases from J, with 20 bases in between. CDR1 and CDR2 (germline): MNHNY, SVGAGI (reference sequence). The CDR3 sequence is CASSFLRVMADGYTF. The DNA of the CDR3 is TGTGCCAGCAGCTTCTTACGGGTAATGGCGGATGGCTACACCTTC.

The CDR3 coding sequence is TGTGCCAGTAGTACTGAAAGAGGAACCGGGGAGCTGTTTTTT. Amino acid sequence: CASSTERGTGELFF. The J gene is TRBJ2-2, the V gene TRBV19; D is uncertain. Between the trimmed V and J ends, which lost 4 bases and 5 bases, there was a span of 11 bases. This CDR3 region has 14 residues. Germline CDR1 and CDR2: LNHDA and SQIVND (reference sequence).

The chain recombines TRBV7-2 with TRBJ2-7; 7 bases agree with TRBD2. The trim removed 5 bases at V and 4 bases at J, leaving 14 bases unmatched. Germline V lookup: CDR1 SGHTA, CDR2 FQGNSA. The CDR3 spans 16 residues. This chain's CDR3 is CASSPKTSSGGYEQYF. In DNA form, the CDR3 reads TGTGCCAGCAGCCCCAAAACCTCTAGCGGAGGATACGAGCAGTACTTC.

This clone has more than one count but fewer than ten. This chain uses TRBV7-8 with TRBJ2-2; D gene uncertain. From germline, CDR1 is SGHVS and CDR2 FQNEAQ. This CDR3 region has 12 residues. Trimming took 0 bases from V and 5 from J, leaving 1 base between them. This CDR3 is CASSLATGELFF. The CDR3 DNA is TGTGCCAGCAGCTTAGCTACCGGGGAGCTGTTTTTT.

This chain joins TRBV27 and TRBJ2-5; no definite D call. The V gene lost 5 bases and the J gene lost 5 bases, with 18 bases spanning the gap. Germline V gene lookup returns CDR1 MNHEY and CDR2 SMNVEV (reference sequence). The CDR3 has 15 residues. The CDR3 loop reads CASSRASSNWETQYF. The CDR3 DNA is TGTGCCAGCAGTCGGGCCAGTTCGAATTGGGAGACCCAGTACTTC.

The rearrangement joins TRBV4-3 to TRBJ1-4; a weak D match, TRBD1 (5 bases). CDR1 and CDR2 from the germline V gene are LGHNA and YSLEER. Trimming took off 0 bases at V and 11 bases at J, with 19 bases between the two ends. The CDR3 loop spans 16 amino acids. CDR3 DNA sequence: TGCGCCAGCAGCCAAGATCTAACGGAGGGGCGGGACAAACTGTTTTTT. Its translation is CASSQDLTEGRDKLFF.